A single sample gave rise to the 30 T cell receptor beta chains below, sequenced in a study of identical twins' blood T cells. TCRdb re-called the 5' RACE reads through MiXCR, storing one row per CDR3 protein. Of 400,000 or so distinct CDR3 sequences in the sample, roughly 28% were seen once. Specimen: PBMCs. The receptor set was obtained from a woman aged 18-49 years in good health.

This chain joins TRBV2 and TRBJ1-1; the D gene is possibly TRBD1 (5 bases). This CDR3 is 15 amino acids long. V was cut by 8 bases and J by 4 bases, with 20 bases left in between. The germline gives CDR1 SNHLY, CDR2 FYNNEI. Here the CDR3 DNA reads TGTGCCAGCGGACGGTTTATGGGGGTGGGCACTGAAGCTTTCTTT. Translating gives CASGRFMGVGTEAFF.

This clonotype was recorded a few times. This rearrangement joins TRBV5-1 to TRBJ1-2; D may be TRBD1 (5 bases). This CDR3 spans 14 amino acids. Deletions cut 0 bases from V and 4 bases from J, with 10 bases between. In germline, CDR1 is SGHRS, CDR2 YFSETQ. CDR3 protein: CASSLAEGTYGYTF. CDR3 bases: TGCGCCAGCAGCTTGGCAGAGGGGACCTATGGCTACACCTTC.

The rearrangement uses TRBV5-1 and TRBJ2-2; no reliable D call. The CDR3 consists of 14 residues. From germline, CDR1 is SGHRS and CDR2 YFSETQ. Trimming left V 5 bases short and J 3 bases short, with 11 bases between. CDR3 sequence (DNA): TGCGCCAGCAGTCCCGTTGGGGACACCGGGGAGCTGTTTTTT. This gives the protein CASSPVGDTGELFF.

This chain connects TRBV5-1 to TRBJ1-3, with D perhaps TRBD1 (6 bases). Germline V gives CDR1 SGHRS, CDR2 YFSETQ. The CDR3 runs 14 residues. V lost 3 bases and J lost 2, with 9 bases in between. The CDR3 nucleotides are TGCGCCAGCAGCTCGCGGACAGCTGGAAACACCATATATTTT. As protein: CASSSRTAGNTIYF.

This clonotype was counted at least ten times. This rearrangement joins TRBV6-2 or TRBV6-3 to TRBJ2-2, with D maybe TRBD1 (6 bases). The CDR3 consists of 15 residues. Germline assignment: CDR1 MNHEY and CDR2 SVGEGT. Trimming pared 6 bases from V and 5 bases from J, leaving 16 bases between. CDR3 coding DNA: TGTGCCAGCAGCTCGAGGGGGATTCGAACCGGGGAGCTGTTTTTT. Residues: CASSSRGIRTGELFF.

This clonotype was seen only a few times. The chain joins TRBV29-1 to TRBJ2-5, with D possibly being TRBD1 (5 bases). The CDR3 contains 13 residues. CDR1 is SQVTM, CDR2 ANQGSEA, per germline. V lost 3 bases and J lost 1, with 9 bases in between. The CDR3 here is CSVDEGVQETQYF. The CDR3 nucleotides read TGCAGCGTTGATGAAGGGGTCCAAGAGACCCAGTACTTC.

V gene TRBV5-6 combines with J gene TRBJ1-5; 10 nucleotides agree with TRBD1. The CDR3 totals 15 residues. The junction had 4 bases not matched to a gene; V was cut back by 3 bases and J by 4 bases. Germline V CDR1 and CDR2: SGHDT, YYEEEE. The CDR3 DNA follows: TGTGCCAGCAGCTCCCGGGACAGGGGAAATCAGCCCCAGCATTTT. Its translation is CASSSRDRGNQPQHF.

Details on this clonotype: At one end, the junction sequence differs from germline, possibly due to a read error. This chain uses TRBV12-3 or TRBV12-4 with TRBJ2-3; the D gene is possibly TRBD2 (6 bases). This CDR3 is built from 12 residues. CDR3 bases: TGTGCCAGCAGTACGACGGGAGATCCGCAGTATTTT. This codes for CASSTTGDPQYF.

The chain couples TRBV6-2 or TRBV6-3 to TRBJ2-4; 7 bases fit TRBD1. J gave up 4 bases and V 0 bases, and 3 bases lay outside the gene matches. Germline CDR1 and CDR2: MNHEY and SVGEGT. The CDR3 consists of 15 residues. This CDR3 is CASSYSSTGKNIQYF. CDR3 nucleotides: TGTGCCAGCAGTTACTCCTCGACAGGGAAAAACATTCAGTACTTC.

The J gene is TRBJ2-3, the V gene TRBV20-1, with D perhaps being TRBD1 or TRBD2 (5 bases each). Per the germline V gene, CDR1 is DFQATT and CDR2 is SNEGSKA (reference sequence). Trimming took 1 base from V and 0 from J, leaving 8 bases between them. The CDR3 is 14 residues long. In nucleotides, the CDR3 is TGCAGTGCTAGAGGAAGGGACAGCACAGATACGCAGTATTTT. Protein: CSARGRDSTDTQYF.

This chain joins TRBV5-1 and TRBJ2-3; 10 positions match TRBD1. Losses at the gene ends were 3 bases for V and 2 bases for J; bases not matched to a gene: 9. The CDR3 is 17 amino acids. Looked up from germline, CDR1 is SGHRS and CDR2 is YFSETQ. This CDR3 is CASSSRDRGSSTDTQYF. In DNA form, the CDR3 reads TGCGCCAGCAGCTCCCGGGACAGGGGTTCCTCCACAGATACGCAGTATTTT.

The chain uses TRBV12-3 or TRBV12-4 and TRBJ1-1, with TRBD1 identical over 10 bases. Trimming removed 6 bases from V and 4 bases from J; junction bases left unmatched: 11. This CDR3 is 16 amino acids long. CDR3: CASSRRDRGASTEAFF. As DNA, the CDR3 is TGTGCCAGCAGCCGCCGGGACAGGGGCGCAAGCACTGAAGCTTTCTTT.

V is TRBV2 and J is TRBJ2-2, with 9 bases lining up with TRBD1. Germline assignment: CDR1 SNHLY and CDR2 FYNNEI. With V trimmed by 5 bases and J by 7 bases, 8 bases remained unmatched. The CDR3 has 15 residues. CDR3 amino acids: CASSTGTGGIGELFF. As DNA, the CDR3 is TGTGCCAGCAGTACCGGTACAGGGGGCATCGGGGAGCTGTTTTTT.

The chain combines TRBV7-8 with TRBJ1-2; D is unresolved. Trimming cost V 5 bases and J 6 bases, with 10 bases left between them. This CDR3 has 12 amino acids. Germline CDR1 SGHVS, CDR2 FQNEAQ. The CDR3 sequence: CASSPVFDGYTF. CDR3 coding DNA: TGTGCCAGCAGCCCGGTCTTCGATGGCTACACCTTC.

Note on this clonotype: The junction does not match germline at one end; this may be a read error. V is TRBV27 and J is TRBJ1-1; D not resolved. The CDR3 runs 13 residues. Germline CDR1 is MNHEY and CDR2 is SMNVEV (reference sequence). CDR3 sequence reads: CAGSFRQSTEAFF. In DNA form, the CDR3 reads TGTGCCGGCAGTTTCCGTCAAAGCACTGAAGCTTTCTTT.

The chain recombines TRBV12-3 or TRBV12-4 with TRBJ1-1, with D tentatively TRBD1 (6 bases). Trimming took off 5 bases at V and 8 bases at J, with 12 bases between the two ends. CDR3 size: 12 residues. The CDR3 loop is CASSGGGREAFF. CDR3 nucleotides: TGTGCCAGCAGTGGGGGGGGGCGGGAAGCTTTCTTT.

This clonotype was observed a handful of times. CDR3 residues: CASSAADRRPEAFF. The CDR3 DNA reads TGTGCCAGCAGTGCCGCAGACAGGAGGCCTGAAGCTTTCTTT. V usage is TRBV28 and J usage is TRBJ1-1; D possibly corresponds to TRBD1 (6 bases). Trimming stripped 5 bases from V and 6 bases from J, with 16 bases between. The CDR3 has 14 residues. Germline values: CDR1 MDHEN, CDR2 SYDVKM. The full variable domain, its missing parts supplied by reference TRBV28 and TRBJ1-1, is DVKVTQSSRYLVKRTGEKVFLECVQDMDHENMFWYRQDPGLGLRLIYFSYDVKMKEKGDIPEGYSVSREKKERFSLILESASTNQTSMYLCASSAADRRPEAFFGQGTRLTVV.

This clonotype occurred a few times. V gene TRBV20-1 combines with J gene TRBJ1-2; D is unclear. This CDR3 is built from 12 residues. The V end was cut by 6 bases, the J end by 3 bases, with 11 bases between. Germline CDR1 is DFQATT and CDR2 is SNEGSKA (reference sequence). CDR3 bases: TGCAGTGCCCCTGGAGAGGACTATGGCTACACCTTC. It translates to CSAPGEDYGYTF.

The chain links TRBV6-5 to TRBJ2-6; possibly TRBD1 for D (6 bases). This CDR3 is built from 16 residues. The germline V gene has CDR1 MNHEY and CDR2 SVGAGI. The V gene lost 7 bases and the J gene lost 6 bases, with 19 bases spanning the gap. The CDR3 sequence is CASNFDRPLLANVLTF. The CDR3 nucleotides read TGTGCCAGCAATTTTGACAGGCCTCTATTGGCCAACGTCCTGACTTTC.

The V call is TRBV2, the J call TRBJ2-1; perhaps TRBD2 as D (6 bases). Germline CDR1 SNHLY, CDR2 FYNNEI. The CDR3 is 15 amino acids. V shed 1 base and J shed 4 bases, with 11 bases lying between them. CDR3 DNA sequence: TGTGCCAGCAGTGAAGGAGCGGGTGCGTACAATGAGCAGTTCTTC. The encoded protein is CASSEGAGAYNEQFF.

This clonotype was seen a handful of times. The chain couples TRBV29-1 to TRBJ2-5, with 7 bases that match TRBD1. The CDR3 length is 15 residues. Trimming at V came to 7 bases and at J to 1 base, leaving 12 bases not matched to a gene. Germline lookup yields CDR1 SQVTM and CDR2 ANQGSEA. The CDR3 loop reads CSAGSGQDSQETQYF. The CDR3 coding sequence is TGCAGCGCAGGATCTGGACAGGATTCCCAAGAGACCCAGTACTTC.

This chain connects TRBV2 to TRBJ2-3; no clear D gene. The V end was cut by 1 base, the J end by 6 bases, with 8 bases between. Per the germline V gene, CDR1 is SNHLY and CDR2 is FYNNEI. This CDR3 has 13 residues. The CDR3 DNA sequence: TGTGCCAGCAGTGAAGACGTATGGGATACGCAGTATTTT. Its translation: CASSEDVWDTQYF.

This clonotype was seen many times. The CDR3 DNA sequence: TGTGCCGTGGGACAGCGATTCTATGGCTACACCTTC. Its protein product is CAVGQRFYGYTF. The chain couples TRBV10-3 to TRBJ1-2, with 7 bases lining up with TRBD1. The germline gives CDR1 ENHRY, CDR2 SYGVKD. CDR3 length equals 12 residues. Losses at the gene ends were 11 bases for V and 4 bases for J; bases not matched to a gene: 7.

In this sample, this clonotype turned up a few times. This sequence joins TRBV29-1 and TRBJ1-2, with 8 bases fitting TRBD1. V lost 7 bases to trimming and J lost 8 bases; unmatched junction nucleotides: 6. The CDR3 is 11 amino acids. CDR1 and CDR2 (germline): SQVTM, ANQGSEA. CDR3 residues: CSASSGGGYTF. In DNA, the CDR3 is TGCAGCGCAAGCTCAGGGGGCGGCTACACCTTC. The full variable domain, in which reference TRBV29-1 and TRBJ1-2 provide the parts outside the CDR3, is SAVISQKPSRDICQRGTSLTIQCQVDSQVTMMFWYRQQPGQSLTLIATANQGSEATYESGFVIDKFPISRPNLTFSTLTVSNMSPEDSSIYLCSASSGGGYTFGSGTRLTVV.

The chain joins TRBV2 to TRBJ1-2; perhaps TRBD1 as D (6 bases). Deletions cut 6 bases from V and 4 bases from J, with 15 bases between. The CDR3 consists of 14 residues. Germline V lookup: CDR1 SNHLY, CDR2 FYNNEI. CDR3 DNA: TGTGCCAGCAGCGCCCATACAGGGTTCTATGGCTACACCTTC. Protein product: CASSAHTGFYGYTF.

This rearrangement joins TRBV20-1 to TRBJ2-1, with 8 bases lining up with TRBD2. The CDR3 runs to 15 residues. V shed 5 bases, J shed 1 base, and the junction held 7 bases outside the gene matches. Germline values: CDR1 DFQATT, CDR2 SNEGSKA (reference sequence). The CDR3 nucleotides read TGCAGTGCTCCGTTCACGGGAGGGTCCTACAATGAGCAGTTCTTC. It encodes CSAPFTGGSYNEQFF.

CDR3 bases: TGTGCCAGCAGCCAAACCGTACGGCACTATGGCTACACCTTC. It yields the protein CASSQTVRHYGYTF. This sequence joins TRBV14 and TRBJ1-2, with D uncertain. This CDR3 contains 14 residues. Germline V gene data show CDR1 as SGHDN and CDR2 as FVKESK. Deletions cut 2 bases from V and 3 bases from J, with 10 bases between. The whole variable domain, remainder taken from reference TRBV14 and TRBJ1-2, is EAGVTQFPSHSVIEKGQTVTLRCDPISGHDNLYWYRRVMGKEIKFLLHFVKESKQDESGMPNNRFLAERTGGTYSTLKVQPAELEDSGVYFCASSQTVRHYGYTFGSGTRLTVV.

This clonotype was counted ten times or more. This chain uses TRBV29-1 with TRBJ1-1; tentative D call: TRBD1 (5 bases). The CDR3 runs 13 residues. Germline CDR1 and CDR2: SQVTM and ANQGSEA. V lost 5 bases and J lost 4, with 14 bases in between. The CDR3 DNA follows: TGCAGCGTTCGATGGGGCTGGTCCACTGAAGCTTTCTTT. Protein: CSVRWGWSTEAFF. Full variable domain (rest looked up from reference TRBV29-1 and TRBJ1-1): SAVISQKPSRDICQRGTSLTIQCQVDSQVTMMFWYRQQPGQSLTLIATANQGSEATYESGFVIDKFPISRPNLTFSTLTVSNMSPEDSSIYLCSVRWGWSTEAFFGQGTRLTVV.

This clonotype has a count of ten or more. The chain combines TRBV2 with TRBJ1-1; D is possibly TRBD1 (5 bases). In germline, CDR1 is SNHLY, CDR2 FYNNEI. Trimming took off 3 bases at V and 0 bases at J, with 8 bases between the two ends. The CDR3 contains 14 residues. The CDR3 sequence: CASSDKGMNTEAFF. The CDR3, as DNA: TGTGCCAGCAGTGATAAGGGGATGAACACTGAAGCTTTCTTT.

This clonotype appeared a few times. The chain carries TRBV15 and TRBJ1-1; weak D call: TRBD1 (6 bases). The CDR3 consists of 14 residues. Germline V CDR1 and CDR2: LNHNV, YYDKDF (reference sequence). V lost 5 bases and J 1 base, leaving 11 bases between the germline ends. The DNA of the CDR3 is TGTGCCACCAGCGGTAACAGGGCGAACACTGAAGCTTTCTTT. Translated: CATSGNRANTEAFF.